Below are 27 T cell receptor beta chains sequenced from a single sample in a study of shared clonotypes between healthy human individuals. The table came from immunoSEQ multiplex PCR; TCRdb's copy has only in-frame clones and leaves some out. The table shows 2.5 million or so clones, with roughly nine tenths occurring only once. The sequencing input was naive CD4+ T cells sorted from blood. Subset defined: CD45RA+ positively selected. All receptors derive from a man aged 18 to 29 in good health.

CDR3 in DNA: TGCGCCAGCAGTCACCCCGCCCCCCCAACAGGGTATAATGAAAAACTGTTTTTT. Translated, it gives CASSHPAPPTGYNEKLFF. The J gene is TRBJ1-4, the V gene TRBV23-1, with D possibly matching TRBD1 (6 bases). TRBV23-1 is sorted into the ORF group, with uncertain function. Trimming removed 3 bases at V and 4 bases at J, with 21 bases between. The CDR3 length is 18 residues.

The J gene is TRBJ2-5, the V gene TRBV6-6; 10 nucleotides match TRBD2. V shed 6 bases and J 4 bases; nucleotides not matched to a gene: 11. The germline gives CDR1 MNHNY, CDR2 SVGAGI (reference sequence). The length of the CDR3 is 16 residues. The CDR3 nucleotides read TGTGCCAGCAGCCCCGGGACTAGCGTTTTGGGAGAGACCCAGTACTTC. Encoded protein: CASSPGTSVLGETQYF.

The rearrangement links TRBV5-1 to TRBJ2-5; D is unresolved. The tail of the sequence fits TRBJ2-7 better, so the J call may be wrong. Germline V gives CDR1 SGHRS, CDR2 YFSETQ. This CDR3 has 11 amino acids. CDR3 residues: CASSGDYEQYF. CDR3 coding DNA: TGCGCCAGCAGCGGGGACTACGAGCAGTACTTC.

The CDR3: CASSEEGLSYNEQFF. CDR3 nucleotide sequence: TGTGCCAGCAGTGAAGAGGGACTATCCTACAATGAGCAGTTCTTC. The rearrangement joins TRBV6-1 to TRBJ2-1, with TRBD2 matching over 7 bases. From germline, CDR1 is MNHNS and CDR2 SASEGT. This CDR3 is 15 amino acids long. Trimming removed 1 base from V and 1 base from J; junction bases left unmatched: 1.

The chain combines TRBV27 with TRBJ1-6; 9 nucleotides align to TRBD1. CDR1 is MNHEY, CDR2 SMNVEV, per germline (reference sequence). Unmatched junction bases numbered 10, after V lost 6 bases and J lost 10 bases. This CDR3 region has 15 residues. The DNA of the CDR3 is TGTGCCAGCAGGGTGACCAGGGACAGGGTCTCACCCCTCCACTTT. It translates to CASRVTRDRVSPLHF.

This clone appeared once. V is TRBV10-3 and J is TRBJ2-2; D is possibly TRBD1 or TRBD2 (5 bases each). There are 14 residues in the CDR3. Per germline, CDR1 ENHRY and CDR2 SYGVKD. Trimming took 8 bases from V and 1 from J, leaving 11 bases between them. The CDR3 DNA sequence: TGTGCCATCGGGGGACCGATGAACACCGGGGAGCTGTTTTTT. It is translated as CAIGGPMNTGELFF.

This clone is a singleton in its sample. Other DNA sequences of this sample code for an identical CDR3. V is TRBV4-3 and J is TRBJ1-6; no firm D call. This CDR3 comprises 14 residues. Germline CDR1 is LGHNA and CDR2 is YSLEER. V gave up 0 bases and J gave up 3 bases, with 3 bases separating them. The CDR3 DNA is TGCGCCAGCAGCCAAGAGGGCTATAATTCACCCCTCCACTTT. It translates to CASSQEGYNSPLHF.

This chain joins TRBV6-1 and TRBJ1-4, with 7 bases lining up with TRBD1. Germline values: CDR1 MNHNS, CDR2 SASEGT. The CDR3 covers 15 residues. V lost 4 bases, J lost 8 bases, and 10 bases stayed unmatched. The chain's CDR3 is CASSVGDSYHEKLFF. The CDR3 coding sequence is TGTGCCAGCAGTGTTGGGGACAGTTATCACGAAAAACTGTTTTTT.

This rearrangement joins TRBV9 to TRBJ1-4; D ambiguous. This CDR3 is 14 amino acids long. Germline V gene data show CDR1 as SGDLS and CDR2 as YYNGEE. Deletions cut 9 bases from V and 1 base from J, with 13 bases between. Here the CDR3 DNA reads TGTGCCATCCCCCCCGGGGAAACTAATGAAAAACTGTTTTTT. Protein sequence: CAIPPGETNEKLFF.

The chain recombines TRBV20-1 with TRBJ2-7; D gene unclear. There are 11 residues in the CDR3. V lost 6 bases to trimming and J lost 1 base, with 7 bases between them. Germline V gene lookup returns CDR1 DFQATT and CDR2 SNEGSKA (reference sequence). This chain's CDR3 is CSALWSYEQYF. The CDR3 nucleotides read TGCAGTGCCCTCTGGTCCTACGAGCAGTACTTC.

V usage is TRBV30 and J usage is TRBJ1-1, with D uncertain. Trimming pared 3 bases from V and 1 base from J, leaving 9 bases between. The germline CDR1 and CDR2 sequences are GTSNPN and SVGIG (reference sequence). The CDR3 is 13 amino acids. CDR3: CAWRTLGNTEAFF. DNA of the CDR3: TGTGCCTGGAGAACGCTGGGGAACACTGAAGCTTTCTTT.

The CDR3 bases are TGTGCCTGGGTGAGGTTACAGGGGTACGGCTACACCTTC. This encodes CAWVRLQGYGYTF. This chain joins TRBV30 and TRBJ1-2, with 7 bases matching TRBD1. The V segment lost 5 bases and the J segment 8 bases; nucleotides outside the gene matches: 11. This CDR3 region has 13 residues. Germline V gives CDR1 GTSNPN, CDR2 SVGIG (reference sequence).

The chain joins TRBV12-5 to TRBJ1-2; D is ambiguous. V was trimmed by 5 bases and J by 4 bases, leaving 11 bases between them. Looked up from germline, CDR1 is LGHNT and CDR2 is FRNRAP. The CDR3 runs 13 residues. The CDR3 DNA reads TGTGCTAGTGGTCGCACGGGGTTCTATGGCTACACCTTC. This codes for CASGRTGFYGYTF.

This clone was seen only a few times. The rearrangement links TRBV5-1 to TRBJ1-4; 8 bases map to TRBD1. The ends lost 1 base at V and 7 bases at J; junction bases unmatched: 6. In germline, CDR1 is SGHRS, CDR2 YFSETQ. The CDR3 sequence is 15 residues long. DNA for the CDR3: TGCGCCAGCAGCTTGCAGGGGGCGGTTGGTGAAAAACTGTTTTTT. Translation gives CASSLQGAVGEKLFF.

The rearrangement joins TRBV7-8 to TRBJ2-6; the D call may be TRBD1 or TRBD2 (5 bases each). Deletions cut 5 bases from V and 0 bases from J, with 8 bases between. CDR3 length: 15 amino acids. Germline values: CDR1 SGHVS, CDR2 FQNEAQ. The CDR3 DNA sequence: TGTGCCAGCAGCGGGACGGTCTCTGGGGCCAACGTCCTGACTTTC. Its translation: CASSGTVSGANVLTF.

The rearrangement joins TRBV5-1 to TRBJ1-1; no clear D. CDR3 length: 14 residues. V lost 0 bases and J 7 bases, leaving 13 bases between the germline ends. CDR1 is SGHRS and CDR2 is YFSETQ in the germline V gene. The CDR3 nucleotides are TGCGCCAGCAGCTTGGGGTCGGGGAAAAATGAAGCTTTCTTT. Amino acids: CASSLGSGKNEAFF.

The V call is TRBV18, the J call TRBJ2-7, with TRBD2 matching over 12 bases. Germline V gene data show CDR1 as KGHSH and CDR2 as LQKENI. CDR3 length: 16 amino acids. Losses at the gene ends were 1 base for V and 1 base for J; bases not matched to a gene: 2. The CDR3 reads CASSPRTSGVSYEQYF. The CDR3 DNA is TGTGCCAGCTCACCACGGACTAGCGGGGTTTCCTACGAGCAGTACTTC.

V usage is TRBV6-1 and J usage is TRBJ1-4; TRBD1 matches 10 bases. The V segment lost 5 bases and the J segment 6 bases; nucleotides outside the gene matches: 3. CDR3 length: 14 residues. Germline lookup yields CDR1 MNHNS and CDR2 SASEGT. Written as DNA, the CDR3 is TGTGCCAGCAGTAAGGGACAGGGGTATGAAAAACTGTTTTTT. It codes for CASSKGQGYEKLFF.

V gene TRBV7-8 combines with J gene TRBJ2-3; D possibly corresponds to TRBD1 (6 bases). The CDR3 is 17 amino acids. Germline V lookup: CDR1 SGHVS, CDR2 FQNEAQ. Trimming shortened V by 5 bases and J by 1 base, and 19 bases separated the two germline ends. The CDR3 protein is CASSTYIGQSGTDTQYF. CDR3 sequence (DNA): TGTGCCAGCAGCACGTATATAGGACAGTCAGGCACAGATACGCAGTATTTT.

DNA for the CDR3: TGTGCCAGCAGGTCGACAGGGGAGGACTATGGCTACACCTTC. It yields the protein CASRSTGEDYGYTF. The chain has TRBV25-1 and TRBJ1-2; 8 nucleotides match TRBD1. Germline CDR1 is MGHDK and CDR2 is SYGVNS. There are 14 residues in the CDR3. Trimming removed 6 bases from V and 3 bases from J; junction bases left unmatched: 6.

For this clone: Other nucleotide sequences in the sample specify the same CDR3. CDR3 sequence: CAISESGLAGGETQYF. The CDR3 DNA is TGTGCCATCAGTGAGTCAGGCCTAGCGGGCGGGGAGACCCAGTACTTC. The genes are TRBV10-3 and TRBJ2-5, with TRBD2 matching 8 bases. CDR3 size: 16 residues. Germline V CDR1 and CDR2: ENHRY, SYGVKD. J was trimmed by 5 bases and V by 0 bases; bases with no gene match: 8.

This clone was counted once. The chain is built from TRBV5-1 and TRBJ2-3; possibly TRBD2 for D (6 bases). The V end was cut by 3 bases, the J end by 1 base, with 15 bases between. Germline assignment: CDR1 SGHRS and CDR2 YFSETQ. The CDR3 has 16 amino acids. CDR3 nucleotide sequence: TGCGCCAGCAGCTGGGGGACTTCCCTGGGCACAGATACGCAGTATTTT. Protein sequence: CASSWGTSLGTDTQYF.

V is TRBV28 and J is TRBJ1-2; TRBD1 matches 9 bases. The ends lost 5 bases at V and 8 bases at J; junction bases unmatched: 9. The V gene's germline CDR1 is MDHEN and CDR2 SYDVKM. The CDR3 runs 14 residues. The chain's CDR3 is CASSPGTGLWGYTF. DNA of the CDR3: TGTGCCAGCAGTCCTGGGACAGGGCTGTGGGGCTACACCTTC.

This chain joins TRBV4-3 and TRBJ2-7, with 7 bases lining up with TRBD1. Germline V gene lookup returns CDR1 LGHNA and CDR2 YSLEER. The V segment lost 2 bases and the J segment 4 bases; nucleotides outside the gene matches: 11. The CDR3 spans 16 residues. CDR3 loop: CASSQLSSDRPYEQYF. As DNA, the CDR3 is TGCGCCAGCAGCCAACTAAGCTCGGACAGGCCTTACGAGCAGTACTTC.

The chain combines TRBV5-4 with TRBJ1-1, with D tentatively TRBD1 (5 bases). The V and J ends lost 4 bases and 0 bases respectively, with 16 bases between them. The CDR3 covers 16 residues. Germline lookup yields CDR1 SGHNT and CDR2 YYREEE (reference sequence). Written as DNA, the CDR3 is TGTGCCAGCAGCCCCCCGGCAGGGCTACTGAACACTGAAGCTTTCTTT. Translation: CASSPPAGLLNTEAFF.

This chain links TRBV6-5 with TRBJ1-6, with TRBD1 identical over 9 bases. In germline, CDR1 is MNHEY, CDR2 SVGAGI. V shed 4 bases and J 7 bases; nucleotides not matched to a gene: 2. The CDR3 runs to 14 residues. CDR3 DNA: TGTGCCAGCAGTTTTGACAGGGGGAATTCACCCCTCCACTTT. Encoded protein: CASSFDRGNSPLHF.

This clone has just one count. The V gene is TRBV2, the J gene TRBJ1-3; TRBD1 aligns across 12 bases. With V trimmed by 6 bases and J by 8 bases, 11 bases remained unmatched. The germline CDR1 and CDR2 sequences are SNHLY and FYNNEI. This CDR3 is 16 amino acids long. The DNA for the CDR3 is TGTGCCAGCAGCGGGGGGACAGGGGGCGCCGGGTACACCATATATTTT. It encodes CASSGGTGGAGYTIYF.